These T cell receptor beta chains were read from a single sample in a study of shared clonotypes between healthy human individuals. Here immunoSEQ multiplex PCR was the method, and the copy in TCRdb shows in-frame clones only, minus some. The sample includes roughly 890,000 clones, 90% to 95% seen only once; the top ten take around 24%. The sample was naive CD8+ T cells sorted from blood. These receptors came from a man younger than 40 in good health. Each CDR3 is given with its conserved first and last residue.

CASSEEATGYEQYF,TRBJ2-7,TRBV6-1
CASSWGAGGSGAYNEQFF,TRBJ2-1,TRBV7-8
CASSLYGGRRYEQYF,TRBJ2-7,TRBV27
CASSSLGEQYF,TRBJ2-7,TRBV19
CASTQGISYEQYF,TRBJ2-7,TRBV6-5
CSVGAGDTGELFF,TRBJ2-2,TRBV29-1
CASSSLPPGSYEQYF,TRBJ2-7,TRBV27
CASSVDDTDTQYF,TRBJ2-3,TRBV9
CSVEAVWGDTQYF,TRBJ2-3,TRBV29-1
CAWRDGSVAGELFF,TRBJ2-2,TRBV30
CASSIAGGSSYNEQFF,TRBJ2-1,TRBV19
CASKDETGKNIQYF,TRBJ2-4,TRBV19
CASSLGLAGRSTDTQYF,TRBJ2-3,TRBV7-2
CASSWGQGGGEKLFF,TRBJ1-4,TRBV6-5
CASSLDGNQETQYF,TRBJ2-5,TRBV7-2
CASRLAGALDEQFF,TRBJ2-1,TRBV27
CASSPDTEAFF,TRBJ1-1,TRBV10-2
CASSLSLAGGPYEQYF,TRBJ2-7,TRBV27
CASSSGRLPYNEQFF,TRBJ2-1,TRBV11-2
CASSLKGTAYEQYF,TRBJ2-7,TRBV7-8
CASSLLERAWNDTQYF,TRBJ2-3,TRBV7-9
CASSPRGGANTEAFF,TRBJ1-1,TRBV5-4
CASSSNRDTLFF,TRBJ1-2,TRBV27
CASNSQVPTTSTEAFF,TRBJ1-1,TRBV10-2
CASSSGADNEQFF,TRBJ2-1,TRBV25-1
CASSLEGHNEQFF,TRBJ2-1,TRBV7-9
CASSLAAQETQYF,TRBJ2-5,TRBV7-9
CASSQVPLADNEQFF,TRBJ2-1,TRBV14
CASSLEAGGTQETQYF,TRBJ2-5,TRBV7-6
CASSSRQGINTEAFF,TRBJ1-1,TRBV7-2
CASSLVGGANVLTF,TRBJ2-6,TRBV11-2
CSVERKETQYF,TRBJ2-5,TRBV29-1
CASSLSPGANVLTF,TRBJ2-6,TRBV27
CASSQGSYEQYF,TRBJ2-7,TRBV4-1
CSVDDRATGELFF,TRBJ2-2,TRBV29-1
CASSHEGAGIYF,TRBJ1-3,TRBV28
CASSLSSIVQETQYF,TRBJ2-5,TRBV27
CASSITSGSYEQYF,TRBJ2-7,TRBV19
CSVEGTSGRDYEQYF,TRBJ2-7,TRBV29-1
CASSPTRSGNTIYF,TRBJ1-3,TRBV6-6
CASSYSQETQYF,TRBJ2-5,TRBV10-1
CASSQILTGTETQYF,TRBJ2-5,TRBV4-3
CASSSLTNYNEQFF,TRBJ2-1,TRBV7-6
CASSEPGTGGINEQFF,TRBJ2-1,TRBV27
CASSLGSFADTQYF,TRBJ2-3,TRBV5-4